The clone carrying this T cell receptor (beta chain) was counted only a few times. The antigen is undetermined. CDR3 length: 15 residues. V lost 4 bases and J 4 bases, leaving 13 bases between the germline ends. Germline loops: CDR1 MNHNS, CDR2 SASEGT. All of the isolated RNA was reverse transcribed, so expressed TCRB transcripts were sequenced. Sequencing used immunoSEQ multiplex PCR; TCRdb keeps in-frame clones, though not all of them. The sample has roughly 250,000 clones; over 9.5% are singletons. The data belong to a study of beta chain features in type 1 diabetes. Study conclusions and caveats: Still unanswered here is whether HLA type influences TCRB rearrangement. The similarity of naive, central memory and Treg TCRB repertoires appeared greater among patients than among healthy donors.

This clonotype was sampled from a young woman in good health. Sequencing was carried out using naive CD4+ T cells from blood. The chain is built from TRBV6-1 and TRBJ2-2; the D gene is possibly TRBD2 (5 bases). The CDR3 region has the DNA TGTGCCAGCAGTGCGCTAGCTTCGGGCACCGGGGAGCTGTTTTTT. Protein product: CASSALASGTGELFF.